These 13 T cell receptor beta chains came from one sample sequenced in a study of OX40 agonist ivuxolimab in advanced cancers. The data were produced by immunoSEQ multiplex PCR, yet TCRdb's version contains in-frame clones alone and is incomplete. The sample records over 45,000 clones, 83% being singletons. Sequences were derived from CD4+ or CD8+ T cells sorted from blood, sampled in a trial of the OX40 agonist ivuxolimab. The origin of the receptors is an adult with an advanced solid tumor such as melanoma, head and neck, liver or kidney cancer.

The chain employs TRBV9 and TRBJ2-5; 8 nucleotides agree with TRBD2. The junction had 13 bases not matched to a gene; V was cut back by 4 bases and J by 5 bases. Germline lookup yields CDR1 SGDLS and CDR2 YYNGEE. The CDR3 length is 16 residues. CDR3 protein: CASSPLGSGGGETQYF. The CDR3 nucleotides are TGTGCCAGCAGCCCCTTAGGGAGCGGGGGAGGCGAGACCCAGTACTTC.

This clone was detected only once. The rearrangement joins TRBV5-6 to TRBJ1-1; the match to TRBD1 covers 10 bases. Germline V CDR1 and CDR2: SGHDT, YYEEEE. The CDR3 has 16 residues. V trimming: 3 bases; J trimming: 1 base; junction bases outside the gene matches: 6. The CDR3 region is CASSSTGGYENTEAFF. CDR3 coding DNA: TGTGCCAGCAGCTCGACAGGGGGCTATGAGAACACTGAAGCTTTCTTT.

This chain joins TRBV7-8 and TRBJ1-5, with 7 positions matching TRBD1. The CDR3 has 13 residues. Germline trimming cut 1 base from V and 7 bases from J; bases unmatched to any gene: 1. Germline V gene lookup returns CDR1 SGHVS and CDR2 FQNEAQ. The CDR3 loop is CASSLGGGQPQHF. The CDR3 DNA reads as TGTGCCAGCAGCTTAGGAGGGGGCCAGCCCCAGCATTTT.

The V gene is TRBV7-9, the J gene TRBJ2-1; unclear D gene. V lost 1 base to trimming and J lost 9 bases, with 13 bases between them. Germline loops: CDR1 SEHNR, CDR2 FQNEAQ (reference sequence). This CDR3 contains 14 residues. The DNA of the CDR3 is TGTGCCAGCAGCTTAGAGGCCTCCAGTGGTGAGCAGTTCTTC. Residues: CASSLEASSGEQFF.

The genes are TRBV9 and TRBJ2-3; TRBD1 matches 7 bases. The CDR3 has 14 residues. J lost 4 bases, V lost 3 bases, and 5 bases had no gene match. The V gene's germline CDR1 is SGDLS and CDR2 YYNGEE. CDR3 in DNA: TGTGCCAGCAGCGAGGGGGCAAGGGCAGATACGCAGTATTTT. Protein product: CASSEGARADTQYF. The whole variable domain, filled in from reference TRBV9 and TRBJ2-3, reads DSGVTQTPKHLITATGQRVTLRCSPRSGDLSVYWYQQSLDQGLQFLIQYYNGEERAKGNILERFSAQQFPDLHSELNLSSLELGDSALYFCASSEGARADTQYFGPGTRLTVL.

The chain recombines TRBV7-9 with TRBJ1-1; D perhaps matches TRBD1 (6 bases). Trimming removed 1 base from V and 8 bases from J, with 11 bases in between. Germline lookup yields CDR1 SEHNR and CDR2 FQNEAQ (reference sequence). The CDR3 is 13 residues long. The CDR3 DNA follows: TGTGCCAGCAGCTTAGTATCACAGGGAGAAGCTTTCTTT. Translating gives CASSLVSQGEAFF.

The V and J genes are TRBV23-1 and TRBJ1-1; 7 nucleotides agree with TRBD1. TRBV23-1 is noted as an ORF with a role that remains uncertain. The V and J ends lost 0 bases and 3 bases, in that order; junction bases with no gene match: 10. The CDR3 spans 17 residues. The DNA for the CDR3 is TGCGCCAGCAGTCAATCGGGTGGGGCAGGGGGAGACACTGAAGCTTTCTTT. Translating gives CASSQSGGAGGDTEAFF.

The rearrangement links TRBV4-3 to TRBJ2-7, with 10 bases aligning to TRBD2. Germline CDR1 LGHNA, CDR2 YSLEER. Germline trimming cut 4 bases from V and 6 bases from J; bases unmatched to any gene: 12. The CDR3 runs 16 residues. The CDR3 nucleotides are TGCGCCAGCAGCCCAGGATCTAGCGGGGGTCTTACCGAGCAGTACTTC. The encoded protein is CASSPGSSGGLTEQYF.

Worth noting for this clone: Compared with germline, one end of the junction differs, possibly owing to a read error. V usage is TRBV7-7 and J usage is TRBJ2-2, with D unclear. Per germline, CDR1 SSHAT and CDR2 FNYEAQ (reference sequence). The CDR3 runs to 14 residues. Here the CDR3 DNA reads TGTGCTAGCAGCTTTAGTCCGAACACCGGGGAGCTGTTTTTT. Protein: CASSFSPNTGELFF.

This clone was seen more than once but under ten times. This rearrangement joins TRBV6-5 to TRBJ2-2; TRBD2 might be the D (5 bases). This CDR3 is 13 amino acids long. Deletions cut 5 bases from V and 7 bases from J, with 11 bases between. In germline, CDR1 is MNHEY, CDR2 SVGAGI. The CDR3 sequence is CASSASGGGELFF. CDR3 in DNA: TGTGCCAGCAGTGCCTCCGGAGGCGGGGAGCTGTTTTTT.

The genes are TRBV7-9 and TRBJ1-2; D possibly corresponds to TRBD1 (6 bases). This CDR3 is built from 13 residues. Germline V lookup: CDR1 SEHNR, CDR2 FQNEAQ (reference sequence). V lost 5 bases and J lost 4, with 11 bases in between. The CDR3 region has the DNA TGTGCCAGCAGCCTACAGGGAGCCTATGGCTACACCTTC. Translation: CASSLQGAYGYTF.

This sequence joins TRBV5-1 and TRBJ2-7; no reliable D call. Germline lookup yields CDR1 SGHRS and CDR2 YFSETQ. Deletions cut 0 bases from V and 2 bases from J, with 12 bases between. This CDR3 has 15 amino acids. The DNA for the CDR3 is TGCGCCAGCAGCTTGGGGCTGGGCGGCACCTACGAGCAGTACTTC. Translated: CASSLGLGGTYEQYF.

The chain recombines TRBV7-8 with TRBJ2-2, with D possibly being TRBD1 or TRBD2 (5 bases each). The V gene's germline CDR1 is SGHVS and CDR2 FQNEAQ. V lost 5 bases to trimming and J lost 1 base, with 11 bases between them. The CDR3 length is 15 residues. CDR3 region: CASSRGTENTGELFF. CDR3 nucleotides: TGTGCCAGCAGCCGAGGGACGGAGAACACCGGGGAGCTGTTTTTT.